A single sample is the source of the 20 T cell receptor beta chains below, sequenced in a study of identical twins. TCRdb independently ran MiXCR on the 5' RACE reads; one entry per CDR3 protein. The sample shows 500,000 to 700,000 distinct CDR3 sequences, just over 7% of them seen only once. The same data also went into a second study, on yellow fever vaccine responses in identical twins.

Input material: PBMCs. Source of these receptors: a woman aged 18-30 years in good health.

J is TRBJ2-7 and V is TRBV5-1, with 8 positions matching TRBD2. CDR1 SGHRS and CDR2 YFSETQ come from the germline V gene. J gave up 5 bases and V 4 bases, and 5 bases lay outside the gene matches. The CDR3 consists of 13 residues. The chain's CDR3 is CASSTGRDHEQYF. The CDR3 coding sequence is TGCGCCAGCAGCACCGGGAGGGACCACGAGCAGTACTTC.

This clonotype showed up just a few times. V is TRBV9 and J is TRBJ2-2; TRBD2 aligns across 11 bases. The V segment lost 1 base and the J segment 0 bases; nucleotides outside the gene matches: 8. The germline gives CDR1 SGDLS, CDR2 YYNGEE. CDR3 length equals 19 residues. The CDR3 sequence is CASSVLSGRAYSNTGELFF. CDR3 sequence (DNA): TGTGCCAGCAGCGTACTTAGCGGGAGGGCCTATTCGAACACCGGGGAGCTGTTTTTT.

This clonotype has just a few counts. The rearrangement uses TRBV29-1 and TRBJ2-2; TRBD1 matches 7 bases. The CDR3 contains 12 residues. After removal of 5 bases from V and 5 bases from J, the junction contained 2 bases not matched to a gene. Germline CDR1 reads SQVTM; CDR2 reads ANQGSEA. CDR3 loop: CSVNRGTGELFF. DNA of the CDR3: TGCAGCGTTAACAGGGGAACCGGGGAGCTGTTTTTT.

The chain couples TRBV11-2 to TRBJ2-3, with D possibly matching TRBD2 (5 bases). V was clipped by 1 base and J by 6 bases, with 17 bases between them. The CDR3 loop spans 16 amino acids. Per the germline V gene, CDR1 is SGHAT and CDR2 is FQNNGV. The CDR3 sequence: CASSLGPPRDVDTQYF. DNA for the CDR3: TGTGCCAGCAGCTTAGGACCCCCCCGGGATGTGGATACGCAGTATTTT.

This clonotype was observed a few times. The J gene is TRBJ2-2, the V gene TRBV11-2; TRBD2 matches at 11 bases. This CDR3 contains 19 residues. Trimming at V came to 0 bases and at J to 3 bases, leaving 9 bases not matched to a gene. CDR1 SGHAT and CDR2 FQNNGV come from the germline V gene. CDR3 bases: TGTGCCAGCAGCTTAGATCCCCCCAGACTAGCGGGGTACACCGGGGAGCTGTTTTTT. Translated: CASSLDPPRLAGYTGELFF. The full variable domain, completed using reference TRBV11-2 and TRBJ2-2, is EAGVAQSPRYKIIEKRQSVAFWCNPISGHATLYWYQQILGQGPKLLIQFQNNGVVDDSQLPKDRFSAERLKGVDSTLKIQPAKLEDSAVYLCASSLDPPRLAGYTGELFFGEGSRLTVL.

The rearrangement joins TRBV12-3 or TRBV12-4 to TRBJ2-2, with D maybe TRBD1 (6 bases). This CDR3 is 14 amino acids long. V lost 3 bases, J lost 6 bases, and 11 bases lay in between. CDR3 region: CASSFSGAAGELFF. CDR3 nucleotides: TGTGCCAGCAGTTTCTCAGGGGCGGCCGGGGAGCTGTTTTTT.

This clonotype was observed a few times. The genes are TRBV11-1 and TRBJ2-6; TRBD1 might be the D (5 bases). Looked up from germline, CDR1 is SGHAT and CDR2 is FQDESV (reference sequence). V dropped 1 base and J dropped 0 bases, with 13 bases sitting between them. The CDR3 runs 18 residues. The CDR3 sequence: CASSLGSYRNSGANVLTF. As DNA, the CDR3 is TGTGCCAGCAGCTTAGGGTCTTACAGGAACTCTGGGGCCAACGTCCTGACTTTC.

This clonotype was counted between two and nine times. This sequence joins TRBV20-1 and TRBJ1-2; D call uncertain. The CDR3 is 16 amino acids. Trimming removed 2 bases from V and 1 base from J, with 17 bases in between. CDR1 DFQATT and CDR2 SNEGSKA come from the germline V gene (reference sequence). The CDR3 is CSARLTNLVINYGYTF. DNA of the CDR3: TGCAGTGCTAGATTAACCAACCTTGTAATTAACTATGGCTACACCTTC.

The chain is built from TRBV14 and TRBJ2-2, with 8 positions matching TRBD1. CDR1 and CDR2 from the germline V gene are SGHDN and FVKESK. V shed 9 bases, J shed 3 bases, and the junction held 9 bases outside the gene matches. The CDR3 extends over 15 amino acids. This CDR3 is CARGPVTGDTGELFF. The DNA for the CDR3 is TGTGCCAGAGGGCCCGTGACAGGGGACACCGGGGAGCTGTTTTTT.

The chain carries TRBV12-3 or TRBV12-4 and TRBJ2-1; possibly TRBD2 for D (7 bases). The CDR3 loop spans 15 amino acids. Trimming shortened V by 7 bases and J by 7 bases, and 20 bases separated the two germline ends. The CDR3 loop reads CASTTFKGGPNEQFF. Here the CDR3 DNA reads TGTGCCAGCACCACTTTTAAGGGGGGGCCTAATGAGCAGTTCTTC.

The chain joins TRBV2 to TRBJ2-1; D unresolved. This CDR3 has 13 amino acids. Germline V gives CDR1 SNHLY, CDR2 FYNNEI. The V gene lost 6 bases and the J gene lost 8 bases, with 14 bases spanning the gap. CDR3 sequence (DNA): TGTGCCAGCAGGAAGCCTAGTATGGATGAGCAGTTCTTC. Its translation is CASRKPSMDEQFF. Complete variable domain (other parts from reference TRBV2 and TRBJ2-1): EPEVTQTPSHQVTQMGQEVILRCVPISNHLYFYWYRQILGQKVEFLVSFYNNEISEKSEIFDDQFSVERPDGSNFTLKIRSTKLEDSAMYFCASRKPSMDEQFFGPGTRLTVL.

This rearrangement joins TRBV7-2 to TRBJ2-3, with D perhaps matching TRBD2 (5 bases). Germline V gene sequence: CDR1 SGHTA, CDR2 FQGNSA. This CDR3 comprises 17 residues. V was trimmed by 4 bases and J by 0 bases, leaving 17 bases between them. For the CDR3, the DNA is TGTGCCAGCAGCTCCAAACTGGGCGGGTCTAGCACAGATACGCAGTATTTT. It is translated as CASSSKLGGSSTDTQYF.

In its sample, this clonotype was seen a few times. The rearrangement uses TRBV9 and TRBJ2-3; D tentatively reads TRBD1 or TRBD2 (6 bases each). The germline V gene has CDR1 SGDLS and CDR2 YYNGEE. This CDR3 has 16 amino acids. Trimming removed 0 bases at V and 0 bases at J, with 11 bases between. Here the CDR3 reads CASSVGGGTSTDTQYF. The DNA of the CDR3 is TGTGCCAGCAGCGTAGGAGGGGGGACTAGCACAGATACGCAGTATTTT.

The rearrangement links TRBV3-1 to TRBJ2-1, with TRBD2 matching over 10 bases. Per the germline V gene, CDR1 is LGHDT and CDR2 is YNNKEL (reference sequence). The trim removed 7 bases at V and 1 base at J, leaving 4 bases unmatched. The CDR3 extends over 15 amino acids. CDR3 coding DNA: TGTGCCAGCACCAATAGCGGGGGGTCCTACAATGAGCAGTTCTTC. Protein sequence: CASTNSGGSYNEQFF.

This clonotype was observed a few times. The chain is built from TRBV6-2 or TRBV6-3 and TRBJ2-3; TRBD2 agrees at 9 bases. Germline trimming cut 2 bases from V and 4 bases from J; bases unmatched to any gene: 7. Per germline, CDR1 MNHEY and CDR2 SVGEGT. The CDR3 is 16 residues long. The CDR3 loop is CASSYKAGGRSDTQYF. The CDR3 DNA sequence: TGTGCCAGCAGTTACAAGGCGGGGGGGCGCTCAGATACGCAGTATTTT.

This clonotype showed up just a few times. J is TRBJ2-2 and V is TRBV10-3; the D is unclear. There are 15 residues in the CDR3. The germline gives CDR1 ENHRY, CDR2 SYGVKD. The V end was cut by 2 bases, the J end by 1 base, with 8 bases between. The CDR3 DNA follows: TGTGCCATCAGTGAGGGGCAGCTGAACACCGGGGAGCTGTTTTTT. It encodes CAISEGQLNTGELFF.

This sequence joins TRBV5-1 and TRBJ2-6; D uncertain. Trimming pared 4 bases from V and 4 bases from J, leaving 15 bases between. The CDR3 extends over 16 amino acids. In germline, CDR1 is SGHRS, CDR2 YFSETQ. In DNA, the CDR3 is TGCGCCAGCAGCCCACCTGGGCCGCCCGGGGCCAACGTCCTGACTTTC. Its protein is CASSPPGPPGANVLTF.

In its sample, this clonotype was seen a few times. The CDR3 sequence is CASSEGRVEQYV. The CDR3 DNA reads as TGTGCCAGCAGTGAAGGCAGGGTCGAGCAGTACGTC. This chain joins TRBV2 and TRBJ2-7, with D tentatively TRBD1 (5 bases). The CDR3 consists of 12 residues. The germline V gene has CDR1 SNHLY and CDR2 FYNNEI. V was clipped by 1 base and J by 6 bases, with 7 bases between them.

CDR3 amino acids: CASSLDRNGDYGYTF. The DNA of the CDR3 is TGTGCCAGCAGCTTAGACCGAAATGGGGACTATGGCTACACCTTC. V gene TRBV7-8 combines with J gene TRBJ1-2; no definite D call. The germline V gene has CDR1 SGHVS and CDR2 FQNEAQ. V lost 1 base and J lost 3, with 12 bases in between. The CDR3 length is 15 residues.

In this sample, this clonotype turned up many times. The rearrangement joins TRBV20-1 to TRBJ2-1; TRBD1 or TRBD2 may be the D gene (5 bases each). Trimming cost V 0 bases and J 6 bases, with 18 bases left between them. CDR3 length: 16 residues. Per germline, CDR1 DFQATT and CDR2 SNEGSKA (reference sequence). CDR3 amino acids: CSARDPNRRPINEQFF. The CDR3 DNA follows: TGCAGTGCTAGAGATCCCAACAGGAGGCCCATCAATGAGCAGTTCTTC.